This T cell receptor (beta chain) originates from a study of chemoradiotherapy in HPV16-positive cancers. Trimming removed 4 bases at V and 5 bases at J, with 9 bases between. Germline V gene data show CDR1 as ENHRY and CDR2 as SYGVKD. The CDR3 covers 13 residues. Clones were sequenced by immunoSEQ multiplex PCR, and TCRdb holds only the in-frame ones, with some missing. Of some 30,000 clones detected, roughly 86% appear once; the ten largest clones hold about 2.1%. The source was blood, collected from a patient who underwent chemoradiotherapy. The TCR sequence derives from a human donor with HPV-associated anogenital cancer. This rearrangement joins TRBV10-3 to TRBJ1-5, with unresolved D. The CDR3 loop is CAISGSWDQPQHF. CDR3 nucleotides: TGTGCCATCAGTGGCAGTTGGGATCAGCCCCAGCATTTT.